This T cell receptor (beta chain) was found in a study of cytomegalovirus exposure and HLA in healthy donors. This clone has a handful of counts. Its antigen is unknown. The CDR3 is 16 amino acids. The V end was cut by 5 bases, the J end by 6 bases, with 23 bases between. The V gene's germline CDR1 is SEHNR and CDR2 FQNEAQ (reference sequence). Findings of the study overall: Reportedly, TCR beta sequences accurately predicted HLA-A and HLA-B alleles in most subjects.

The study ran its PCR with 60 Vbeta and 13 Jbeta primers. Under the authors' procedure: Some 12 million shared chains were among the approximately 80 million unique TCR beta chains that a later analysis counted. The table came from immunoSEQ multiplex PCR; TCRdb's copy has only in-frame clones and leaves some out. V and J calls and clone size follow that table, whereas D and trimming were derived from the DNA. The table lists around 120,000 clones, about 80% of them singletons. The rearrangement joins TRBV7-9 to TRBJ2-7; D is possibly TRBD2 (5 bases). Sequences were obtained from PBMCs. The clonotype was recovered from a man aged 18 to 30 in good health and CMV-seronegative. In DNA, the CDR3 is TGTGCCAGCAGCGCGTCTGAGCGGAGTGATTTCGCCGAGCAGTACGTC. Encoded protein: CASSASERSDFAEQYV.